This T cell receptor (beta chain) came from a study of PD-1 and CTLA-4 blockade in melanoma. Produced via immunoSEQ multiplex PCR; TCRdb's table is partial and in-frame only. The repertoire holds tens of thousands of clones, about nine tenths seen once, with about 7.2% in the top ten. This CDR3 is built from 14 residues. Trimming took 5 bases from V and 1 from J; bases not matched to a gene: 7. The V gene's germline CDR1 is GTSNPN and CDR2 SVGIG (reference sequence). The sequence derives from a human donor with melanoma. This rearrangement joins TRBV30 to TRBJ1-1, with 7 bases matching TRBD1. This specimen consisted of CD8+ T cells from peripheral blood, obtained before anti-PD-1 treatment. Here the CDR3 DNA reads TGTGCCTGGGGGCCTGGGACAGCGAACACTGAAGCTTTCTTT. Protein product: CAWGPGTANTEAFF.